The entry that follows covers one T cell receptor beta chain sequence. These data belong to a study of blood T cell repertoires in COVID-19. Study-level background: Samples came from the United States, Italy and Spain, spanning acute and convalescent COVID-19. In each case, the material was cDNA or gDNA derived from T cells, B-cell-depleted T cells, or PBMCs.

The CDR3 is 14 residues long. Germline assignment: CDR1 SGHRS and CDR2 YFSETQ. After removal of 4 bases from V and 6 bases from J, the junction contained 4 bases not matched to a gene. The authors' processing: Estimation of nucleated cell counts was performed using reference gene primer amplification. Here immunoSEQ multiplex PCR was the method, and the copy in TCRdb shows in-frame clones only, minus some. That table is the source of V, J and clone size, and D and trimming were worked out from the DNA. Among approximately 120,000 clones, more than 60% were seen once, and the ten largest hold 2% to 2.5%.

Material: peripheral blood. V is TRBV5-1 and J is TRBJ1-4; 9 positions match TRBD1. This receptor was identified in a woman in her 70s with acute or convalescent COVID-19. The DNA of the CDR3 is TGCGCCAGCAGCGCCCGGGACAGGGATGAAAAACTGTTTTTT. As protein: CASSARDRDEKLFF.